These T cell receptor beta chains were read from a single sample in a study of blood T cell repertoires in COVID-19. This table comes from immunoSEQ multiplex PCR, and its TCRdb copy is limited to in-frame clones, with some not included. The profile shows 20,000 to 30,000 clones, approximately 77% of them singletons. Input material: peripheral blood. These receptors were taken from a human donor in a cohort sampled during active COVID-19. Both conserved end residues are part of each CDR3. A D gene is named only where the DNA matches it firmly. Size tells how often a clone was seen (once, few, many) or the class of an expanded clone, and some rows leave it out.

TGCGCCAGCAGCTGGGGACTAGAGGAGCAGTTCTTC CASSWGLEEQFF few TRBJ2-1 TRBD2 TRBV5-1
TGTGCCAGCAGCTTAGCACAGCCTAATTCACCCCTCCACTTT CASSLAQPNSPLHF . TRBJ1-6 . TRBV7-2
TGTGCCAGTAGTTTTGCGGGGGCCCAGTCTTTGAAGACCCAGTACTTC CASSFAGAQSLKTQYF large TRBJ2-5 . TRBV19
TGTGCCTGGAGTGTTAGACTAGACACCGGGGAGCTGTTTTTT CAWSVRLDTGELFF . TRBJ2-2 . TRBV30
TGTGCCAGCAGTACCTCGGGGTTAGCCAAAAACATTCAGTACTTC CASSTSGLAKNIQYF . TRBJ2-4 . TRBV6-5
TGTGCCAGCAGCCCGGGGACAGGGGGAAATCAGCCCCAGCATTTT CASSPGTGGNQPQHF . TRBJ1-5 TRBD1 TRBV7-2
TGTGCCAGCAGTGAAGTAGCGCGGCCGAACACTGAAGCTTTCTTT CASSEVARPNTEAFF . TRBJ1-1 . TRBV6-1
TGTGCCAGCTCCCCGGACAGGGGCAAAAACATTCAGTACTTC CASSPDRGKNIQYF . TRBJ2-4 TRBD1 TRBV6-5
TGTGCCAGCAGTTTTCCGGGGAGAGGAGGCTACACCTTC CASSFPGRGGYTF . TRBJ1-2 . TRBV27
TGTGCCAGCAGCGTCTCAAGGGGACAGGGTGGAATTTACGAGCAGTACTTC CASSVSRGQGGIYEQYF . TRBJ2-7 TRBD1 TRBV11-2
TGTGCCAGTAGTATGAACAGGGGAAGCAATCAGCCCCAGCATTTT CASSMNRGSNQPQHF . TRBJ1-5 TRBD1 TRBV19
TGTGCCAGCAGTGAGGTGTTGGAGAATCAGCCCCAGCATTTT CASSEVLENQPQHF few TRBJ1-5 . TRBV2
TGTGCCAGCTCACCACCCCAGGGGGTCTATGGCTACACCTTC CASSPPQGVYGYTF . TRBJ1-2 TRBD1 TRBV18
TGTGCCAGCAGTTCCGGGACAGGGACCGCAACAACTAATGAAAAACTGTTTTTT CASSSGTGTATTNEKLFF once TRBJ1-4 TRBD1 TRBV28
TGCAGCGTAGGAACAGGGGGCCTAAATTCACCCCTCCACTTT CSVGTGGLNSPLHF . TRBJ1-6 TRBD1 TRBV29-1
TGTGCCAGGATAGAAAACACTGAAGCTTTCTTT CARIENTEAFF . TRBJ1-1 . TRBV2
TGTGCCAGCAGTGACCCGGGAGGGGCCAAAAACATTCAGTACTTC CASSDPGGAKNIQYF once TRBJ2-4 TRBD2 TRBV2
TGCGCCAGCAGCCGAAGGACAGGGTTGGACAATGAGCAGTTCTTC CASSRRTGLDNEQFF . TRBJ2-1 TRBD1 TRBV5-1
TGTGCCAGCAGTTACCAACTCGGCCCAAGGGGGTACGGCTACACCTTC CASSYQLGPRGYGYTF . TRBJ1-2 . TRBV6-5
TGTGCCAGCAGCTTACGGGACTCTGCCTACGAGCAGTACTTC CASSLRDSAYEQYF . TRBJ2-7 . TRBV7-9
TGTGCCAGCAGCGTGCAACCGGGGGAGACCCAGTACTTC CASSVQPGETQYF . TRBJ2-5 . TRBV9
TGTGCCAGCTCTCCCGGGGGCTCCTATAATTCACCCCTCCACTTT CASSPGGSYNSPLHF . TRBJ1-6 . TRBV7-9
TGTGCCAGCAGCCAAGATATTGTGGACAGGGATAACTATGGCTACACCTTC CASSQDIVDRDNYGYTF once TRBJ1-2 TRBD1 TRBV14
TGTGCCAGCAGCCACCGGGACAGGGTCACTGAAGCTTTCTTT CASSHRDRVTEAFF . TRBJ1-1 TRBD1 TRBV3-1/TRBV3-2
TGTGCCAGCAGTACCGACAGGGCACACTACCTTAAAGAGACCCAGTACTTC CASSTDRAHYLKETQYF . TRBJ2-5 TRBD1 TRBV28
TGTGCCAGTAGTATGGGGAGACAGGGGGACGAGCAGTACTTC CASSMGRQGDEQYF once TRBJ2-7 TRBD1 TRBV19
TGTGCCAGCTCATCAGGGGAGGGAGTCTCCGAGCAGTACTTC CASSSGEGVSEQYF . TRBJ2-7 . TRBV18
TGTGCCAGCAGCCAAGTTGGGGGACAGGAGGATACGCAGTATTTT CASSQVGGQEDTQYF . TRBJ2-3 TRBD1 TRBV14
TGCAGCGTGGGCGGGCCCGGGGGGGATGAGCAGTTCTTC CSVGGPGGDEQFF . TRBJ2-1 TRBD2 TRBV29-1
TGTGCCAGCAGCTTAGTTGGACAGGGGTACACTGAAGCTTTCTTT CASSLVGQGYTEAFF few TRBJ1-1 TRBD1 TRBV7-2
TGCGCCAGCAGCCCGGGGGTGGTCAGGGGGCGCGTCGGGCAGTTCTTC CASSPGVVRGRVGQFF . TRBJ2-1 TRBD1 TRBV5-1
TGTGCCACCAGCAGGATGGGACAGGCCTACAATGAGCAGTTCTTC CATSRMGQAYNEQFF . TRBJ2-1 TRBD1 TRBV15